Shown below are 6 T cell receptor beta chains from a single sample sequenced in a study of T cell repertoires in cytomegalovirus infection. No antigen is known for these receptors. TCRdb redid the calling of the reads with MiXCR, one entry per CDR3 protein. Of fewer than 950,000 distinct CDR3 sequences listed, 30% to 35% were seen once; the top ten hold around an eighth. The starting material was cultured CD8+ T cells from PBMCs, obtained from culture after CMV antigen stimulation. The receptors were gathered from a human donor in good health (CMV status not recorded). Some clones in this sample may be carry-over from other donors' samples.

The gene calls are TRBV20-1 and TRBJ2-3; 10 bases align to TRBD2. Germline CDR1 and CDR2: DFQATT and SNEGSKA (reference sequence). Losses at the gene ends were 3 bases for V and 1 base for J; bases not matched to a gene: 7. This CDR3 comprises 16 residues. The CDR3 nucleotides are TGCAGTGCTAGTAAGGGACTAGCGTATCGCACAGATACGCAGTATTTT. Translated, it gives CSASKGLAYRTDTQYF.

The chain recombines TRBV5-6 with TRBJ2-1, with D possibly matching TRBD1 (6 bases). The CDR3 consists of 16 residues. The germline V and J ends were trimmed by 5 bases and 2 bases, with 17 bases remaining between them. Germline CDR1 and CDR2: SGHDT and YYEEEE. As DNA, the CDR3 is TGTGCCAGCAGGAATCGGGGACATGTAGCCTACAATGAGCAGTTCTTC. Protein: CASRNRGHVAYNEQFF.

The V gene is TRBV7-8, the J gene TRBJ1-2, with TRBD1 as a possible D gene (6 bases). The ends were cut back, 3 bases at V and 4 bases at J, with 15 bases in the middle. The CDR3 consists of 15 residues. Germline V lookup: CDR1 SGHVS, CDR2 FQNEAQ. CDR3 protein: CASSFGQTTLYGYTF. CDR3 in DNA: TGTGCCAGCAGCTTTGGACAGACTACCCTCTATGGCTACACCTTC.

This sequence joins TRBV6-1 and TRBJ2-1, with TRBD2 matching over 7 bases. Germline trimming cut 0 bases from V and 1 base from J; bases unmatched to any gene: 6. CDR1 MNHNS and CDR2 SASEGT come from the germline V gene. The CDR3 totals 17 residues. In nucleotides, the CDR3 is TGTGCCAGCAGTGAAGCACGGGCGGGACTATCCTACAATGAGCAGTTCTTC. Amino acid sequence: CASSEARAGLSYNEQFF.

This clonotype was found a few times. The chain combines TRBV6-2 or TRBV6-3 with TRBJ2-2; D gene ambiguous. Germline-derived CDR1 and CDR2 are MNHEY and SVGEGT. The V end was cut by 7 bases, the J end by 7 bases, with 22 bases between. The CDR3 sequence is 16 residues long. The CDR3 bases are TGTGCCAGCACCCCCCTAGGGCAGGCACAAAACGGGGAGCTGTTTTTT. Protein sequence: CASTPLGQAQNGELFF.

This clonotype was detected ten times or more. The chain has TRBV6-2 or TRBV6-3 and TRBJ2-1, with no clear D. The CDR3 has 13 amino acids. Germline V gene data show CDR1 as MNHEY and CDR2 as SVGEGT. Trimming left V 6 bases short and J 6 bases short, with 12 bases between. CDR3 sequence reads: CASSLPLLNEQFF. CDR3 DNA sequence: TGTGCCAGCAGCCTCCCTCTACTCAATGAGCAGTTCTTC.